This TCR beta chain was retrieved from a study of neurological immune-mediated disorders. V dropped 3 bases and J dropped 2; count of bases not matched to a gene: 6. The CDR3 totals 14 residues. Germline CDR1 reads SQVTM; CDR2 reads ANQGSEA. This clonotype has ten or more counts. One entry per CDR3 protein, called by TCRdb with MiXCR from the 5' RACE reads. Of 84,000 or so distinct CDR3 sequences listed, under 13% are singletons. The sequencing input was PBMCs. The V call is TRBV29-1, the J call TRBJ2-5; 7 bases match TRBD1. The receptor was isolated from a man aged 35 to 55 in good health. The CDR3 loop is CSVETGTAQETQYF. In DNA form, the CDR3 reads TGCAGCGTTGAGACCGGGACAGCACAAGAGACCCAGTACTTC.